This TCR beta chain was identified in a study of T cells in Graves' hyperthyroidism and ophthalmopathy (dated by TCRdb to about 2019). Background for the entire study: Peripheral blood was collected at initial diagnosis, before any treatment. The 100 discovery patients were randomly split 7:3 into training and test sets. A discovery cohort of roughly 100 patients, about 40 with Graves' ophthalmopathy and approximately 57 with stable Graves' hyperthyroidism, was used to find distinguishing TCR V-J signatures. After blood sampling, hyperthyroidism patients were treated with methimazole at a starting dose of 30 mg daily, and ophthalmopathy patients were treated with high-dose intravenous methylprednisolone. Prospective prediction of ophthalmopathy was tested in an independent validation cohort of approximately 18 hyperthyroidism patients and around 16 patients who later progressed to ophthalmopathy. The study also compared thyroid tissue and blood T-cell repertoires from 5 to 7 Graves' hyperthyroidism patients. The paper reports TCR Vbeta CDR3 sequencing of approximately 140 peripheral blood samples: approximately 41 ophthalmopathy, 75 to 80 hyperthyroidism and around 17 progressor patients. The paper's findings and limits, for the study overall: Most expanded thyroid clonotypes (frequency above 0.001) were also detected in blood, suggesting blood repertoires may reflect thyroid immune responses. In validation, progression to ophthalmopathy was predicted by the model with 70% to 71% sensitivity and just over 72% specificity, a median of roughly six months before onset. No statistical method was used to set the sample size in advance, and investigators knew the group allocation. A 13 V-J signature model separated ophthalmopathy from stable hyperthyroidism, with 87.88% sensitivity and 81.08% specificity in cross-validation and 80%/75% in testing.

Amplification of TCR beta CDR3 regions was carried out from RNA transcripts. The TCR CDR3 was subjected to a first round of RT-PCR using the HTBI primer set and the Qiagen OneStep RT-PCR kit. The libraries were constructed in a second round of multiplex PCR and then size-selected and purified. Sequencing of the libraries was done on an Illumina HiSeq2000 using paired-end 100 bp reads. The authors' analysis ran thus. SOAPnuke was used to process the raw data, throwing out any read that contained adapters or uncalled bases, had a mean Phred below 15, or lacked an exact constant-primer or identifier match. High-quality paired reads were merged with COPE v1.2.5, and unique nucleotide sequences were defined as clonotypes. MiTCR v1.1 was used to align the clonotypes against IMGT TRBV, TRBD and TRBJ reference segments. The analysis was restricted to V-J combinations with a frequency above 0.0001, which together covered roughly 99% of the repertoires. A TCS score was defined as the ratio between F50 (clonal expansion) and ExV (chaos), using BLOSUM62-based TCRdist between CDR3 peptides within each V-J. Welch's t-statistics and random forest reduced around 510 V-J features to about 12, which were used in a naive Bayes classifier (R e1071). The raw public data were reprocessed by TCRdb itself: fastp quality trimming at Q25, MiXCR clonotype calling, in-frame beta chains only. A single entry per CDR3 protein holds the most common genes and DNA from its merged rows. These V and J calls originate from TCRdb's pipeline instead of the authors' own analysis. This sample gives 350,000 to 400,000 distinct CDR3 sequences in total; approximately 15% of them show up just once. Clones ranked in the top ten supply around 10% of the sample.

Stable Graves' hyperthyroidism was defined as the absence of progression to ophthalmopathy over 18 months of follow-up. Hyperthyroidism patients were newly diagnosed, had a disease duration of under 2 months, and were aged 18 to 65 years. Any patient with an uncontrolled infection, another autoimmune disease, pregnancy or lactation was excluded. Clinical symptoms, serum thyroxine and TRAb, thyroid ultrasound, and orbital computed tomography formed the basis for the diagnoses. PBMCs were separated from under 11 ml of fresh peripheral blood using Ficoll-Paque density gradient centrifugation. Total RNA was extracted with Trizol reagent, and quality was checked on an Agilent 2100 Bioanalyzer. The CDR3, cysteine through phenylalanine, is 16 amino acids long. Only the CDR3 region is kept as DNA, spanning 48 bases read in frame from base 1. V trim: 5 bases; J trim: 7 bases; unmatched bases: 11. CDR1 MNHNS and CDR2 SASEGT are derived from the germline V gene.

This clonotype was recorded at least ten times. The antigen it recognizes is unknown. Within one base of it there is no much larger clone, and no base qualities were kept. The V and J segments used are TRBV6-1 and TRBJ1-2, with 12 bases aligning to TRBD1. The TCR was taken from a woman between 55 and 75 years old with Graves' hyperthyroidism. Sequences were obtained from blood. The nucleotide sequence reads TGTGCCAGCAGTTTCCCCCCGGGACAGGGGGCTCTTGGCTACACCTTC. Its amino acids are CASSFPPGQGALGYTF.